These 8 T cell receptor beta chains were all obtained from the same sample, sequenced in a study of shared clonotypes between healthy human individuals. Assay: immunoSEQ multiplex PCR; the TCRdb copy retains only in-frame clones and omits some. The sample consists of roughly 2.6 million clones, roughly 92% of them appearing once. The specimen sequenced was naive CD4+ T cells sorted from blood. Stated subset: CD45RA+ positively selected. The source is a man in his late teens or twenties in good health.

The chain has TRBV7-3 and TRBJ1-2, with 10 nucleotides matching TRBD1. Trimming cost V 1 base and J 6 bases; bases outside gene matches: 8. There are 16 residues in the CDR3. Germline-derived CDR1 and CDR2 are SGHTA and FQGTGA. This CDR3 reads CASSLIGGQGRDGYTF. The CDR3 region has the DNA TGTGCCAGCAGCTTAATAGGGGGACAGGGGAGAGATGGCTACACCTTC.

The table lists this clone with a count of one. The chain links TRBV5-1 to TRBJ2-7, with TRBD1 identical over 10 bases. Germline assignment: CDR1 SGHRS and CDR2 YFSETQ. Trimming at V came to 4 bases and at J to 4 bases, leaving 5 bases not matched to a gene. The CDR3 is made up of 14 amino acids. CDR3 sequence reads: CASSTTGQGYEQYF. CDR3 coding DNA: TGCGCCAGCAGCACAACGGGACAGGGGTACGAGCAGTACTTC.

This clone was detected a few times. The chain recombines TRBV30 with TRBJ1-5; D unresolved. CDR1 GTSNPN and CDR2 SVGIG come from the germline V gene (reference sequence). The CDR3 covers 11 residues. The germline V and J ends were trimmed by 5 bases and 9 bases, with 11 bases remaining between them. The CDR3 bases are TGTGCCTGGGAGTGGTGTTGGCCCCAGCATTTT. Its protein is CAWEWCWPQHF.

CDR3 in DNA: TGTGCCAGCACCTTTAGCGGGGGGGGTTACAATGAGCAGTTCTTC. The encoded protein is CASTFSGGGYNEQFF. V gene TRBV2 combines with J gene TRBJ2-1, with 11 positions matching TRBD2. This CDR3 region has 15 residues. V was pared by 7 bases and J by 4 bases, with 6 bases of the junction left unmatched. CDR1 is SNHLY, CDR2 FYNNEI, per germline.

The rearrangement joins TRBV4-3 to TRBJ2-4, with D perhaps TRBD2 (6 bases). Germline lookup yields CDR1 LGHNA and CDR2 YSLEER. V was clipped by 1 base and J by 0 bases, with 19 bases between them. CDR3 length equals 19 residues. The CDR3: CASSQAAGDSGIAKNIQYF. The CDR3 region has the DNA TGCGCCAGCAGCCAAGCAGCGGGTGACTCCGGGATAGCCAAAAACATTCAGTACTTC.

The rearrangement uses TRBV4-1 and TRBJ2-5; D possibly corresponds to TRBD2 (6 bases). CDR1 and CDR2 (germline): MGHRA, YSYEKL. Trimming shortened V by 2 bases and J by 5 bases, and 15 bases separated the two germline ends. The CDR3 runs 15 residues. This CDR3 is CASSQRLAAGETQYF. In DNA form, the CDR3 reads TGCGCCAGCAGCCAACGGTTAGCGGCGGGGGAGACCCAGTACTTC.

Notes on this clone: The same CDR3 arises from other DNA sequences in this sample as well. This chain links TRBV25-1 with TRBJ2-1; tentatively, D is TRBD2 (6 bases). CDR3 length: 11 residues. CDR1 and CDR2 from the germline V gene are MGHDK and SYGVNS. Trimming took 6 bases from V and 7 from J, leaving 7 bases between them. In DNA form, the CDR3 reads TGTGCCAGCAGCCGGGGGAATGAGCAGTTCTTC. This codes for CASSRGNEQFF.

The rearrangement uses TRBV11-1 and TRBJ1-2, with 9 bases lining up with TRBD1. The CDR3 runs to 14 residues. V was pared by 5 bases and J by 8 bases, with 9 bases of the junction left unmatched. The germline gives CDR1 SGHAT, CDR2 FQDESV (reference sequence). The DNA for the CDR3 is TGTGCCAGCAGCGCGGACAGGGGAGCGGGGGGCTACACCTTC. Protein sequence: CASSADRGAGGYTF.